The clone carrying this T cell receptor beta chain came up a few times. Its antigen is undetermined. Assay used: immunoSEQ multiplex PCR; TCRdb lists only in-frame clones, some missing. The table records fewer than 50,000 clones, approximately 90% of them present only once. These data belong to a study of T cell clonotyping in hematopoietic cell transplantation. Regarding the study as a whole: Pathologically expanded recipient clonotypes increased progressively from day 30 to day 180 as diversity fell. Cells were unsorted, so CD4 and CD8 contributions were not separated.

Described time point: recipient sample about 28 days before transplant, after cytoreduction. This CDR3 region has 13 residues. V lost 5 bases and J 7 bases, leaving 14 bases between the germline ends. Germline CDR1 and CDR2: MNHNS and SASEGT. The sequence was collected from a man aged 55 to 70 with biphenotypic leukemia. Some clones in this sample may be carry-over from other donors' samples. The source material was peripheral blood mononuclear cells, sampled before stem cell transplant. The chain links TRBV6-1 to TRBJ1-1, with a tentative D call TRBD1 (6 bases). The CDR3 nucleotides read TGTGCCAGCAGTTCTGACAGGTACTATGAAGCTTTCTTT. This gives the protein CASSSDRYYEAFF.